The 3 T cell receptor beta chains reported below all come from one sample, sequenced in a study of blood T cell repertoires in COVID-19. Here immunoSEQ multiplex PCR was the method, and the copy in TCRdb shows in-frame clones only, minus some. This table holds about 240,000 clones, around 88% found once. Sequencing was performed on PBMCs or T cells enriched from blood (not recorded which). These receptors all come from a woman aged 25 to 39 who had recovered from COVID-19.

This sequence joins TRBV28 and TRBJ2-1, with 9 bases matching TRBD2. Germline trimming cut 4 bases from V and 3 bases from J; bases unmatched to any gene: 10. The CDR3 sequence is 17 residues long. Looked up from germline, CDR1 is MDHEN and CDR2 is SYDVKM. The DNA for the CDR3 is TGTGCCAGCAGTTCCCTGGCAGGCGGGGGGGGCTACAATGAGCAGTTCTTC. Amino acids: CASSSLAGGGGYNEQFF.

This chain joins TRBV30 and TRBJ1-3; D is unclear. Germline-derived CDR1 and CDR2 are GTSNPN and SVGIG (reference sequence). Trimming shortened V by 3 bases and J by 4 bases, and 7 bases separated the two germline ends. This CDR3 contains 12 residues. The CDR3 reads CAWRALGNTIYF. The CDR3 coding sequence is TGTGCCTGGAGGGCCCTCGGAAACACCATATATTTT.

The V and J genes are TRBV7-3 and TRBJ1-1, with D possibly being TRBD1 (5 bases). Trimming took 3 bases from V and 4 from J, leaving 9 bases between them. Germline assignment: CDR1 SGHTA and CDR2 FQGTGA. This CDR3 spans 13 amino acids. The CDR3 protein is CASSFAGLTEAFF. The CDR3 nucleotides read TGTGCCAGCAGCTTTGCAGGGCTCACTGAAGCTTTCTTT.